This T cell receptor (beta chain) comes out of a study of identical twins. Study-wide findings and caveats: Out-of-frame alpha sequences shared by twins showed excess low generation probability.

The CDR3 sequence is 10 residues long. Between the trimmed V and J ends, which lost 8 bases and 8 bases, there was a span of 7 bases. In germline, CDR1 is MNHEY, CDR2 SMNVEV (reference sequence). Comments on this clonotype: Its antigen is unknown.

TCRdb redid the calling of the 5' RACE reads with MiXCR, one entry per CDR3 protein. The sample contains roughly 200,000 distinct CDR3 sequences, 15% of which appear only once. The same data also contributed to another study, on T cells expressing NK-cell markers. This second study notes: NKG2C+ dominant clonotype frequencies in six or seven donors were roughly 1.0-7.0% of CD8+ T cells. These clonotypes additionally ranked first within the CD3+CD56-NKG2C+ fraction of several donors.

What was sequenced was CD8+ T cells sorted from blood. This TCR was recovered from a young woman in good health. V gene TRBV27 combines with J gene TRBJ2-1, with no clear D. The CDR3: CASGVHEQFF. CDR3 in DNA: TGTGCCAGCGGCGTGCATGAGCAGTTCTTC.